This T cell receptor (beta chain) was sequenced in a study of graft-versus-host responses after intestinal transplantation (dated by TCRdb to the early 2020s). Regarding the research as a whole: The transplants that recipients received were multivisceral, liver-intestinal, or isolated intestinal. Every recipient was given anti-thymocyte globulin induction, then maintenance tacrolimus and steroids for about three years. Bulk TCR-beta CDR3 sequencing was used to track graft-versus-host and host-versus-graft alloreactive T cell clones in the graft, circulation and bone marrow after intestinal transplantation. Alloreactive clones were identified by sequencing pre-transplant mixed lymphocyte reaction products and comparing these products with unstimulated pre-transplant donor and recipient T cells. The cohort enrolled some 23 intestinal transplant recipients including one retransplant, and a few patients lacking pretransplant specimens were excluded. A peak of at least 4% donor T cells among recipient peripheral blood mononuclear cells was the definition used for donor T cell macrochimerism. Samples from a few later patients were sequenced in-house on an Illumina MiSeq with MiXCR processing rather than by the commercial service.

Summary of the overall study and its limitations: Early after transplant, peak levels of circulating GvH clones were found to be associated with declines in HvG clones. The conclusions were limited by the relatively low number and heterogeneity of the intestinal transplant patients. GvH clones were detected in recipient bone marrow, and some of these GvH clones were observed earlier in ileal mucosa or blood, consistent with an intestinal mucosal origin. High GvH to HvG T cell clonal ratios were observed in the allografts of patients with donor T cell macrochimerism.

Blood samples were collected up to 4 times in the first month after transplant and then at least monthly when available. V is reduced by 5 bases and J by 0 bases, leaving a spacing of 11 bases between them. The CDR3 runs 15 amino acids, cysteine and phenylalanine included. Just the 45-base CDR3 DNA is kept, in frame starting at base 1. The germline V gene encodes CDR1 MDHEN and CDR2 SYDVKM. Comments on this clone: Its antigen target is currently unknown. Base qualities are missing; no much larger clone stands one base away.

Library preparation employed the immunoSEQ multiplex PCR assay. For most patients, genomic DNA was subjected to high-throughput TCR-beta CDR3 sequencing by Adaptive Biotechnologies. Per the source publication's procedure: Adaptive's ImmunoSEQ software supplied the TCR sequencing data for around 19 patients, while MiXCR and VDJtools were used to process a few other patients. CDR3 nucleotide sequences shared between donor and recipient were removed because the origin of such sequences could not be assigned. To be classed as alloreactive, a clone needed at least 2-fold expansion over unstimulated cells and a minimum CFSE-low frequency of 0.002% (template counts) or 0.001% (read counts). A clone was considered mappable if detected in the sequenced pre-transplant spleen, lymph node, or MLR CFSE-low populations of the donor or recipient. Cumulative frequency of alloreactive clones was calculated as a percentage of all sequences weighted by copy number. TCRdb took over this immuneACCESS table, retaining in-frame rearrangements with V and J assigned. Such tables are incomplete; in checked studies, under half of the missing clones stem from an unresolved V gene, and the remainder is unexplained. The D gene and trimming were derived from the DNA, and the V and J assignments and clone size from that table. Recorded for this sample are tens of thousands of clones; around 94% of them occurred a single time. The top ten clones comprise approximately 0.8% of the sample.

Here the chain combines TRBV28 and TRBJ2-1; a tentative D call is TRBD2 (5 bases match). The sample in question was PBMCs, obtained 16 days after intestinal transplant. The sequence came from a human patient who received an intestinal transplant, so some T cells may come from the graft donor. The DNA is TGTGCCAGCAGTCGAGCGGTCAACTCCTACAATGAGCAGTTCTTC. Its protein product is CASSRAVNSYNEQFF.